This T cell receptor (beta chain) was sequenced for a study of T cell repertoires in cytomegalovirus infection. Study information: Matching HLA type, along with CMV infection, was indicated by public TCR beta signatures.

Worth noting for this clonotype: Its antigen is unidentified.

V was pared by 0 bases and J by 2 bases, with 11 bases between. Germline V lookup: CDR1 MNHEY, CDR2 SVGAGI. This CDR3 has 16 amino acids. MiXCR, applied by TCRdb to the reads, yields one record per CDR3 protein. The sample includes approximately 990,000 distinct CDR3 sequences, approximately 31% of them seen just once. This specimen consisted of cultured CD8+ T cells from PBMCs, obtained from culture after CMV antigen stimulation. The TCR was taken from a human donor in good health (CMV status not recorded). Some clones in this sample may be carry-over from other donors' samples. V gene TRBV6-5 combines with J gene TRBJ2-1; D gene uncertain. CDR3 nucleotides: TGTGCCAGCAGTTACTCGCTTGCGGTCCCCTACAATGAGCAGTTCTTC. It codes for CASSYSLAVPYNEQFF.